One sample yielded the 17 T cell receptor beta chains listed below, sequenced in a study of shared clonotypes between healthy human individuals. TCRdb keeps only in-frame clones here, not all; method: immunoSEQ multiplex PCR. The table lists 950,000 to 1,100,000 clones, around 74% of them singletons. The sequencing sample was made of memory CD4+ T cells sorted from blood. Subset: CD45RA-negative fraction. These receptor sequences come from a man between 18 and 35 years old in good health.

This chain uses TRBV4-1 with TRBJ2-1, with a weak D call TRBD2 (6 bases). Trimming shortened V by 4 bases and J by 9 bases, and 16 bases separated the two germline ends. The CDR3 loop spans 14 amino acids. Germline CDR1 and CDR2: MGHRA and YSYEKL. CDR3 sequence reads: CASSPPSLAVEQFF. The CDR3 DNA is TGCGCCAGCAGCCCCCCATCACTAGCTGTTGAGCAGTTCTTC.

For the CDR3, the DNA is TGTGCCAGCTCACCGAAGGGACAGGGCTACGAGCAGTACTTC. Translated: CASSPKGQGYEQYF. This sequence joins TRBV18 and TRBJ2-7; TRBD1 aligns across 9 bases. Per the germline V gene, CDR1 is KGHSH and CDR2 is LQKENI. Trimming removed 3 bases from V and 3 bases from J; junction bases left unmatched: 3. This CDR3 is 14 amino acids long.

The genes are TRBV5-6 and TRBJ1-2; 11 nucleotides agree with TRBD1. Unmatched junction bases numbered 4, after V lost 4 bases and J lost 2 bases. Germline CDR1 reads SGHDT; CDR2 reads YYEEEE. CDR3 size: 15 residues. The CDR3 nucleotides are TGTGCCAGCAGCACAGGGACAGGGGGGAACTATGGCTACACCTTC. It is translated as CASSTGTGGNYGYTF.

The chain carries TRBV5-4 and TRBJ1-6, with unresolved D. V shed 4 bases and J shed 10 bases, with 21 bases lying between them. CDR1 is SGHNT and CDR2 is YYREEE in the germline V gene (reference sequence). The CDR3 spans 16 residues. Here the CDR3 reads CASSLDSSVRVSPLHF. In DNA form, the CDR3 reads TGTGCCAGCAGCCTGGACTCATCAGTACGGGTGTCACCCCTCCACTTT.

This chain links TRBV10-3 with TRBJ2-1; no clear D gene. V lost 6 bases and J 7 bases, leaving 22 bases between the germline ends. There are 16 residues in the CDR3. Germline CDR1 reads ENHRY; CDR2 reads SYGVKD. CDR3 sequence reads: CAISVRLPGDYNEQFF. CDR3 sequence (DNA): TGTGCCATCAGCGTCAGGTTGCCAGGCGATTATAATGAGCAGTTCTTC.

The J gene is TRBJ2-7, the V gene TRBV6-1, with unresolved D. V shed 1 base and J shed 7 bases, with 11 bases lying between them. The CDR3 has 13 residues. Per germline, CDR1 MNHNS and CDR2 SASEGT. CDR3 DNA: TGTGCCAGCAGTGAAGTAATGGGTTGGGAGCAGTACTTC. Protein sequence: CASSEVMGWEQYF.

This chain connects TRBV30 to TRBJ2-3; D unresolved. Germline V lookup: CDR1 GTSNPN, CDR2 SVGIG (reference sequence). Trimming left V 0 bases short and J 9 bases short, with 4 bases between. The CDR3 has 10 residues. The CDR3 nucleotides are TGTGCCTGGAGTGTACAAACGCAGTATTTT. It encodes CAWSVQTQYF.

In its sample, this clone was seen once. The CDR3 nucleotides are TGCAGCGTTGTTCTGGACAGTGGGTATGGCTACACCTTC. Its protein is CSVVLDSGYGYTF. The J gene is TRBJ1-2, the V gene TRBV29-1; D possibly corresponds to TRBD1 (6 bases). The CDR3 has 13 amino acids. In germline, CDR1 is SQVTM, CDR2 ANQGSEA. Between the trimmed V and J ends, which lost 4 bases and 5 bases, there was a span of 14 bases. The full variable domain, in which reference TRBV29-1 and TRBJ1-2 provide the parts outside the CDR3, is SAVISQKPSRDICQRGTSLTIQCQVDSQVTMMFWYRQQPGQSLTLIATANQGSEATYESGFVIDKFPISRPNLTFSTLTVSNMSPEDSSIYLCSVVLDSGYGYTFGSGTRLTVV.

This CDR3 reads CASSRTRTEIDGYTF. The CDR3 region has the DNA TGCGCCAGCAGCCGTACCCGCACGGAGATTGATGGCTACACCTTC. The chain uses TRBV5-1 and TRBJ1-2; D gene uncertain. From germline, CDR1 is SGHRS and CDR2 YFSETQ. V lost 4 bases to trimming and J lost 6 bases, with 19 bases between them. The CDR3 consists of 15 residues.

The chain combines TRBV4-1 with TRBJ1-1; D unresolved. The germline V gene has CDR1 MGHRA and CDR2 YSYEKL. The CDR3 is 12 residues long. Trimming stripped 1 base from V and 7 bases from J, with 7 bases between. The CDR3 reads CASSQVVGEAFF. The CDR3 DNA sequence: TGCGCCAGCAGCCAAGTCGTGGGTGAAGCTTTCTTT.

The chain combines TRBV18 with TRBJ1-1, with D hard to call. The germline V and J ends were trimmed by 6 bases and 1 base, with 9 bases remaining between them. Germline V gene lookup returns CDR1 KGHSH and CDR2 LQKENI. The CDR3 runs to 13 residues. The CDR3 loop reads CASSVWENTEAFF. In DNA, the CDR3 is TGTGCCAGCTCGGTATGGGAGAACACTGAAGCTTTCTTT. Filled out from reference TRBV18 and TRBJ1-1, the complete variable domain reads NAGVMQNPRHLVRRRGQEARLRCSPMKGHSHVYWYRQLPEEGLKFMVYLQKENIIDESGMPKERFSAEFPKEGPSILRIQQVVRGDSAAYFCASSVWENTEAFFGQGTRLTVV.

This chain joins TRBV18 and TRBJ2-3, with D unresolved. CDR1 and CDR2 from the germline V gene are KGHSH and LQKENI. The CDR3 is 14 residues long. Between the trimmed V and J ends, which lost 2 bases and 2 bases, there was a span of 8 bases. The CDR3 protein is CASSPGTHTDTQYF. The CDR3, as DNA: TGTGCCAGCTCACCAGGAACCCACACAGATACGCAGTATTTT.

The rearrangement joins TRBV6-6 to TRBJ2-7, with D perhaps TRBD1 or TRBD2 (6 bases each). The CDR3 length is 13 residues. The germline gives CDR1 MNHNY, CDR2 SVGAGI (reference sequence). V was cut by 4 bases and J by 9 bases, with 16 bases left in between. CDR3 sequence reads: CASSSSGGPGQYF. CDR3 bases: TGTGCCAGCAGTTCGTCCGGGGGCCCCGGGCAGTACTTC.

A remark on this clone: Other DNA variants within this sample encode the same CDR3. This sequence joins TRBV28 and TRBJ1-2; no firm D call. The V end was cut by 3 bases, the J end by 1 base, with 6 bases between. There are 13 residues in the CDR3. The germline V gene encodes CDR1 MDHEN and CDR2 SYDVKM. The CDR3 region is CASSLGSNYGYTF. DNA for the CDR3: TGTGCCAGCAGTTTGGGAAGTAACTATGGCTACACCTTC.

This chain links TRBV28 with TRBJ2-7, with TRBD2 identical over 9 bases. The germline V gene encodes CDR1 MDHEN and CDR2 SYDVKM. The length of the CDR3 is 17 residues. The trim removed 6 bases at V and 2 bases at J, leaving 14 bases unmatched. The CDR3 loop reads CASSLTGLAGPTYEQYF. Here the CDR3 DNA reads TGTGCCAGCAGCCTAACGGGGCTAGCGGGACCCACCTACGAGCAGTACTTC. The whole variable domain, remainder taken from reference TRBV28 and TRBJ2-7, is DVKVTQSSRYLVKRTGEKVFLECVQDMDHENMFWYRQDPGLGLRLIYFSYDVKMKEKGDIPEGYSVSREKKERFSLILESASTNQTSMYLCASSLTGLAGPTYEQYFGPGTRLTVT.

The chain is built from TRBV11-2 and TRBJ1-1; 8 bases fit TRBD1. Trimming cost V 5 bases and J 2 bases; bases outside gene matches: 4. Germline CDR1 SGHAT, CDR2 FQNNGV. The CDR3 spans 14 residues. The CDR3, as DNA: TGTGCCAGCAGCGGGACAGGAAGTAACACTGAAGCTTTCTTT. The encoded protein is CASSGTGSNTEAFF.

The chain recombines TRBV7-9 with TRBJ2-1; no definite D call. Germline CDR1 reads SEHNR; CDR2 reads FQNEAQ (reference sequence). The CDR3 spans 12 residues. V gave up 5 bases and J gave up 10 bases, with 12 bases separating them. The CDR3 region is CASSPSPREQFF. In DNA form, the CDR3 reads TGTGCCAGCAGCCCCAGTCCTAGAGAGCAGTTCTTC.